The present T cell receptor (beta chain) was sequenced within a study of cytomegalovirus exposure and HLA in healthy donors. 13 Jbeta primers and 60 Vbeta primers were used for the PCR. Measured with immunoSEQ multiplex PCR; TCRdb has only the in-frame clones, and not every one. The data show 130,000 to 150,000 clones, 76% seen once. The CDR3 totals 14 residues. CDR1 LNHNV and CDR2 YYDKDF come from the germline V gene (reference sequence). V was trimmed by 3 bases and J by 3 bases, leaving 12 bases between them. The genes are TRBV15 and TRBJ2-7; D may be TRBD1 (6 bases). Sequencing was done on a sample of PBMCs. The source is a woman aged 40 to 50 in good health and CMV-seronegative. CDR3 residues: CATSRDRTFYEQYF. In DNA form, the CDR3 reads TGTGCCACCAGCAGGGACAGAACTTTCTACGAGCAGTACTTC. Full variable domain (outside the CDR3, taken from reference TRBV15 and TRBJ2-7): DAMVIQNPRYQVTQFGKPVTLSCSQTLNHNVMYWYQQKSSQAPKLLFHYYDKDFNNEADTPDNFQSRRPNTSFCFLDIRSPGLGDTAMYLCATSRDRTFYEQYFGPGTRLTVT.